This passage covers 21 T cell receptor beta chains from one sample sequenced in a study of metastatic and nonmetastatic thyroid tumors. TCRdb re-analyzed the PCR reads using MiXCR. Found here are about 22,000 clones, about 16% of them singletons; the top ten hold more than 20%. All patients were untreated before thyroid surgery. Input material: blood. The receptors originated from a male donor with papillary thyroid cancer or a benign thyroid nodule (not recorded which). Some clones in this sample may be carry-over from other donors' samples.

This clone has a count of ten or more. The chain carries TRBV5-6 and TRBJ2-1; D uncertain. Germline assignment: CDR1 SGHDT and CDR2 YYEEEE. The V end was cut by 4 bases, the J end by 5 bases, with 10 bases between. The CDR3 spans 13 residues. The chain's CDR3 is CASSMTLNNEQFF. The CDR3 bases are TGTGCCAGCAGCATGACTCTCAACAATGAGCAGTTCTTC.

In this sample, this clone turned up many times. This chain links TRBV19 with TRBJ2-1, with 8 bases that match TRBD1. The CDR3 spans 13 residues. Germline CDR1 LNHDA, CDR2 SQIVND (reference sequence). V was clipped by 3 bases and J by 9 bases; unmatched bases: 4. CDR3: CASSMQGAAEQFF. CDR3 sequence (DNA): TGTGCCAGTAGTATGCAGGGGGCGGCTGAGCAGTTCTTC.

The table lists this clone with a few counts. This sequence joins TRBV28 and TRBJ2-1, with 11 bases aligning to TRBD2. The CDR3 is made up of 15 amino acids. The V gene's germline CDR1 is MDHEN and CDR2 SYDVKM. V was clipped by 8 bases and J by 5 bases; unmatched bases: 8. The CDR3 region has the DNA TGTGCCAGCCCGCCGGTACTAGCGGGAGACAATGAGCAGTTCTTC. This translates into CASPPVLAGDNEQFF.

This clone was observed a few times. This rearrangement joins TRBV2 to TRBJ2-5, with D perhaps given as TRBD1 or TRBD2 (6 bases each). Germline V gene sequence: CDR1 SNHLY, CDR2 FYNNEI. Trimming stripped 6 bases from V and 5 bases from J, with 16 bases between. The CDR3 consists of 14 residues. CDR3 in DNA: TGTGCCAGCAGGGACCCTGGGGGGCAGGAGACCCAGTACTTC. As protein: CASRDPGGQETQYF.

The chain combines TRBV6-1 with TRBJ1-2; 7 nucleotides align to TRBD1. The V and J ends lost 6 bases and 7 bases, in that order; junction bases with no gene match: 14. This CDR3 is 15 amino acids long. CDR1 and CDR2 from the germline V gene are MNHNS and SASEGT. The CDR3 region has the DNA TGTGCCAGCAGATCCCCCCAGACAGGGATCTGTGGCTACACCTTC. This gives the protein CASRSPQTGICGYTF.

This clone was found once. This chain uses TRBV30 with TRBJ2-7; TRBD2 agrees at 15 bases. The ends lost 4 bases at V and 6 bases at J; junction bases unmatched: 7. The CDR3 is 15 residues long. CDR1 GTSNPN and CDR2 SVGIG come from the germline V gene (reference sequence). The CDR3 spells CAWTRTSGRAREQYF. The CDR3 DNA follows: TGTGCCTGGACCAGGACTAGCGGGAGGGCCCGCGAGCAGTACTTC.

This clone was recorded at least ten times. The chain recombines TRBV6-4 with TRBJ2-2, with D perhaps being TRBD1 or TRBD2 (5 bases each). The CDR3 has 16 residues. Per the germline V gene, CDR1 is MRHNA and CDR2 is SNTAGT. Trimming pared 2 bases from V and 2 bases from J, leaving 12 bases between. CDR3 in amino acids: CASSDGTDLNTGELFF. Written as DNA, the CDR3 is TGTGCCAGCAGTGACGGGACCGATCTTAACACCGGGGAGCTGTTTTTT.

This clone was seen a handful of times. Sequence at one end of the junction differs from germline and may be a read error. The V and J genes are TRBV6-1 and TRBJ1-4; possibly TRBD1 for D (5 bases). CDR3 size: 18 residues. Germline V gives CDR1 MNHNS, CDR2 SASEGT. The CDR3 bases are TGTGCCAGCATTGAACAGGTAAACATCCTTTTGGTTAATGAAAAACTGTTTTTT. It yields the protein CASIEQVNILLVNEKLFF.

Many counts were recorded for this clone. The chain employs TRBV12-3 or TRBV12-4 and TRBJ2-5, with TRBD1 matching over 8 bases. The CDR3 spans 13 residues. The V and J ends lost 6 bases and 5 bases, in that order; junction bases with no gene match: 5. CDR3 in amino acids: CASSWTGRETQYF. CDR3 DNA sequence: TGTGCCAGCAGCTGGACAGGGAGGGAGACCCAGTACTTC.

Notes on this clone: This may arise from a read error, as a much more abundant clone is one base away. The chain links TRBV27 to TRBJ2-5; 9 bases line up with TRBD2. From germline, CDR1 is MNHEY and CDR2 SMNVEV (reference sequence). The CDR3 extends over 16 amino acids. CDR3 DNA: TGTGCCGGCAGTTTAGCGGGGGCGGTGGCACAAGAGACCCAGTACTTC. As protein: CAGSLAGAVAQETQYF.

This clone was observed many times. The chain recombines TRBV20-1 with TRBJ2-7, with 13 positions matching TRBD2. Germline-derived CDR1 and CDR2 are DFQATT and SNEGSKA (reference sequence). V dropped 4 bases and J dropped 4; count of bases not matched to a gene: 7. CDR3 size: 15 residues. The CDR3 loop reads CSATPGLAGPYEQYF. In nucleotides, the CDR3 is TGCAGTGCTACCCCGGGACTAGCGGGACCTTACGAGCAGTACTTC.

J is TRBJ2-1 and V is TRBV19; 7 nucleotides agree with TRBD2. The germline CDR1 and CDR2 sequences are LNHDA and SQIVND (reference sequence). CDR3 length: 13 amino acids. With V trimmed by 8 bases and J by 5 bases, 6 bases remained unmatched. The CDR3 DNA sequence: TGTGCCAGTGGATGGGGGACTAACAATGAGCAGTTCTTC. Protein: CASGWGTNNEQFF.

This sequence joins TRBV6-1 and TRBJ1-2, with a possible D match to TRBD1 (6 bases). Germline V lookup: CDR1 MNHNS, CDR2 SASEGT. V dropped 8 bases and J dropped 2 bases, with 12 bases sitting between them. The CDR3 is 13 residues long. This chain's CDR3 is CASAPGGNYGYTF. In DNA form, the CDR3 reads TGTGCCAGCGCCCCCGGGGGCAACTATGGCTACACCTTC.

There are many counts of this clone. The CDR3, as DNA: TGCAGTGCCCCCGGGGCAGCGGAAGGCTACACCTTC. This encodes CSAPGAAEGYTF. This rearrangement joins TRBV20-1 to TRBJ1-2; possibly TRBD1 for D (5 bases). This CDR3 contains 12 residues. The germline V gene encodes CDR1 DFQATT and CDR2 SNEGSKA (reference sequence). V dropped 6 bases and J dropped 8 bases, with 16 bases sitting between them.

A single count supports this clone. The CDR3 region is CASSFRGGQHKHF. For the CDR3, the DNA is TGCGCCAGCAGCTTCCGAGGTGGTCAGCACAAGCATTTT. The chain uses TRBV5-1 and TRBJ1-5; D call uncertain. The germline CDR1 and CDR2 sequences are SGHRS and YFSETQ. Trimming stripped 2 bases from V and 14 bases from J, with 17 bases between. This CDR3 comprises 13 residues.

The sample holds a few counts of this clone. The rearrangement uses TRBV30 and TRBJ1-1; perhaps TRBD1 as D (5 bases). This CDR3 has 12 amino acids. Germline CDR1 GTSNPN, CDR2 SVGIG (reference sequence). The ends were cut back, 0 bases at V and 8 bases at J, with 10 bases in the middle. The CDR3 reads CAWSVLTVEAFF. The CDR3 nucleotides are TGTGCCTGGAGTGTACTGACAGTAGAAGCTTTCTTT. Supplemented by reference TRBV30 and TRBJ1-1, the full variable domain reads SQTIHQWPATLVQPVGSPLSLECTVEGTSNPNLYWYRQAAGRGLQLLFYSVGIGQISSEVPQNLSASRPQDRQFILSSKKLLLSDSGFYLCAWSVLTVEAFFGQGTRLTVV.

This clone was found many times. A clone one base away is much larger, so this may be a read error. This rearrangement joins TRBV7-3 to TRBJ2-1; no reliable D call. CDR3 size: 15 residues. Trimming removed 5 bases at V and 1 base at J, with 12 bases between. Germline V lookup: CDR1 SGHTA, CDR2 FQGTGA. CDR3 nucleotide sequence: TGTGCCAGCAGCCCAAGTAGAGCTTCCTACAATGAGCAGTTCTTC. Amino acids: CASSPSRASYNEQFF.

Judged by abundance, this clone is medium-sized. V usage is TRBV7-2 and J usage is TRBJ2-5; D remains ambiguous. Germline CDR1 SGHTA, CDR2 FQGNSA. CDR3 length: 12 residues. V was clipped by 6 bases and J by 5 bases, with 10 bases between them. The CDR3 protein is CASRYLGETQYF. The CDR3 DNA reads TGTGCCAGCAGATATCTGGGGGAGACCCAGTACTTC.

This clone has just a few counts. The chain employs TRBV12-3 or TRBV12-4 and TRBJ2-2; no clear D. V was clipped by 8 bases and J by 1 base, with 8 bases between them. The CDR3 is 13 amino acids. In nucleotides, the CDR3 is TGTGCCAGCGGAACGCGGAACACCGGGGAGCTGTTTTTT. Its protein is CASGTRNTGELFF.

This clone was counted ten times or more. The rearrangement uses TRBV30 and TRBJ1-5, with D possibly being TRBD1 (6 bases). Deletions cut 5 bases from V and 1 base from J, with 15 bases between. The CDR3 has 15 residues. The V gene's germline CDR1 is GTSNPN and CDR2 SVGIG (reference sequence). Written as DNA, the CDR3 is TGTGCCTGGGTAGAGCCGGGACAAAGCAATCAGCCCCAGCATTTT. It is translated as CAWVEPGQSNQPQHF.

Regarding this clone: This may come from a read error, since a much larger clone is one base off. Within the sample, other DNA sequences also encode this same CDR3. The rearrangement links TRBV11-3 to TRBJ2-5; D could derive from TRBD1 or TRBD2 (5 bases each). Germline V gives CDR1 SGHNT, CDR2 YENEEA. The V end was cut by 2 bases, the J end by 8 bases, with 9 bases between. The CDR3 totals 12 residues. The CDR3 sequence is CASSLNGATQYF. The CDR3 DNA reads TGTGCCAGCAGCTTAAACGGGGCTACCCAGTACTTC.